The rows below give T cell receptor beta chains drawn from one sample of a study of graft-versus-host responses after intestinal transplantation. TCRdb's table, derived via immunoSEQ multiplex PCR, lists solely in-frame clones and lacks some. The sample has some 17,000 clones; 80% are singletons. Sample: ileum tissue, taken approximately 110 days after intestinal transplant. The receptor set was obtained from a human patient who received an intestinal transplant, so some T cells may come from the graft donor. The CDR3 runs from the conserved cysteine through the conserved F or W. Fields, in order: clone size, J gene, D gene, V gene, CDR3 protein, CDR3 DNA. D genes are given only for firm matches. Only some rows state a clone size, as once, few, many or a class for expanded clones.

NA TRBJ1-1 NA TRBV19 CASSIIPGNTEAFF TGTGCCAGTAGTATAATACCCGGAAACACTGAAGCTTTCTTT
once TRBJ2-2 NA TRBV9 CASSAGNTGELFF TGTGCCAGCAGCGCAGGGAACACCGGGGAGCTGTTTTTT
NA TRBJ2-1 TRBD1 TRBV5-1 CASSLEPLGTGPNEQFF TGCGCCAGCAGCTTGGAACCTCTTGGGACAGGCCCTAATGAGCAGTTCTTC
NA TRBJ2-1 TRBD2 TRBV4-1 CASSQTRLAGSLVIF TGCGCCAGCAGCCAAACTAGACTAGCGGGATCATTGGTAATCTTC
NA TRBJ2-7 TRBD1 TRBV28 CASSLGQGPEQYF TGTGCCAGCAGTTTAGGACAGGGCCCCGAGCAGTACTTC
NA TRBJ2-7 TRBD1 TRBV10-3 CAIRDRDSYEQYF TGTGCCATCAGGGACAGGGACTCCTACGAGCAGTACTTC
NA TRBJ2-7 TRBD1 TRBV28 CASRYRDRGLKDEQYF TGTGCCAGCAGATACCGAGACAGGGGGCTAAAGGACGAGCAGTACTTC
NA TRBJ2-1 TRBD2 TRBV4-3 CASSRYSGRSYNEQFF TGCGCCAGCAGCCGGTATAGCGGGAGATCCTACAATGAGCAGTTCTTC
NA TRBJ2-3 TRBD2 TRBV7-3 CASSLGGGIDTQYF TGTGCCAGCAGCTTAGGCGGGGGGATAGATACGCAGTATTTT
NA TRBJ2-1 NA TRBV10-1 CATIKTYNEQFF TGCGCCACCATCAAAACCTACAATGAGCAGTTCTTC
NA TRBJ2-7 TRBD2 TRBV19 CASSIGLAAYEQYF TGTGCCAGTAGTATAGGACTAGCGGCCTACGAGCAGTACTTC
NA TRBJ2-3 NA TRBV5-1 CASSFTTGDTQYF TGCGCCAGCAGCTTTACTACAGGGGATACGCAGTATTTT
NA TRBJ1-2 NA TRBV6-5 CASSSGQNYGYTF TGTGCCAGCAGTTCGGGACAAAACTATGGCTACACCTTC
NA TRBJ1-2 NA TRBV7-8 CASSLARAEVNYGYTF TGTGCCAGCAGCTTAGCCAGGGCTGAGGTAAACTATGGCTACACCTTC
NA TRBJ2-7 NA TRBV10-1 CASSPSARLGRTYEQYF TGCGCCAGCAGCCCCTCGGCACGGTTGGGAAGAACCTACGAGCAGTACTTC
NA TRBJ2-5 NA TRBV11-1 CASSLGSMVGAQGKTQYF TGTGCCAGCAGCCTCGGCTCAATGGTGGGGGCCCAAGGAAAGACCCAGTACTTC
once TRBJ2-7 TRBD2 TRBV28 CASSLHTFVGLAGDSSEQYF TGTGCCAGCAGTTTACATACCTTTGTGGGACTAGCGGGAGATAGCAGCGAGCAGTACTTC
NA TRBJ1-1 NA TRBV4-3 CASSQVGQNTEAFF TGCGCCAGCAGCCAGGTGGGACAGAACACTGAAGCTTTCTTT
NA TRBJ1-1 NA TRBV11-2 CASSALQGFNTEAFF TGTGCCAGCAGCGCTCTACAGGGCTTTAACACTGAAGCTTTCTTT
NA TRBJ1-2 TRBD1 TRBV6-5 CATRQGENYGYTF TGTGCCACCAGACAGGGCGAAAACTATGGCTACACCTTC
NA TRBJ1-1 NA TRBV14 CASGGLIPEAFF TGTGCCAGCGGCGGTCTGATCCCTGAAGCTTTCTTT
NA TRBJ1-2 NA TRBV6-5 CASSYPGGYTF TGTGCCAGCAGTTACCCCGGGGGCTACACCTTC
NA TRBJ2-1 NA TRBV2 CASSESGNEQFF TGTGCCAGCAGTGAATCGGGCAATGAGCAGTTCTTC
NA TRBJ1-2 NA TRBV5-4 CASSLGDGLYGYTF TGTGCCAGCAGCTTAGGGGACGGCCTGTATGGCTACACCTTC
NA TRBJ1-2 NA TRBV9 CASSITFPGRNGYTF TGTGCCAGCAGCATTACGTTTCCGGGGAGAAATGGCTACACCTTC
NA TRBJ2-1 NA TRBV5-5 CASSLAFWVLLGEQFF TGTGCCAGCAGCTTGGCGTTCTGGGTGTTGCTGGGTGAGCAGTTCTTC
NA TRBJ2-1 TRBD2 TRBV28 CASSRLARPYNEQFF TGTGCCAGCAGCCGACTAGCCAGGCCCTACAATGAGCAGTTCTTC
NA TRBJ1-1 NA TRBV28 CATSYGTNTEAFF TGTGCCACCTCATACGGGACGAACACTGAAGCTTTCTTT
once TRBJ1-4 NA TRBV5-1 CASSFGSWVIPNEKLFF TGCGCCAGCAGCTTCGGCTCCTGGGTGATTCCTAATGAAAAACTGTTTTTT
NA TRBJ2-3 TRBD2 TRBV29-1 CSVTAGGQYF TGCAGCGTCACAGCGGGAGGACAGTATTTT
NA TRBJ2-6 NA TRBV15 CATSRALRISGANVLTF TGTGCCACCAGCAGAGCATTGAGGATCTCTGGGGCCAACGTCCTGACTTTC
NA TRBJ2-7 TRBD2 TRBV5-1 CASNPFSGLYEQYF TGCGCCAGCAACCCGTTTAGCGGGCTTTACGAGCAGTACTTC
NA TRBJ2-1 NA TRBV10-3 CAISPPGGRPSYNEQFF TGTGCCATCAGCCCCCCTGGTGGGAGGCCCTCCTACAATGAGCAGTTCTTC
few TRBJ2-1 TRBD1 TRBV6-1 CASSPRQGGHEQFF TGTGCCAGCAGTCCCAGACAGGGGGGGCATGAGCAGTTCTTC
NA TRBJ2-7 NA TRBV5-1 CASSRSGVYEQYF TGCGCCAGCAGCCGATCAGGGGTATACGAGCAGTACTTC
NA TRBJ2-1 NA TRBV13 CASSPGEPEGQFF TGTGCCAGCAGCCCGGGGGAGCCCGAGGGGCAGTTCTTC
NA TRBJ2-7 TRBD2 TRBV5-1 CASRTSGSYEQYF TGCGCCAGCAGGACTAGCGGGAGTTACGAGCAGTACTTC
once TRBJ1-3 NA TRBV5-5 CASSIRGAGNTIYF TGTGCCAGCAGCATCAGGGGTGCTGGAAACACCATATATTTT
NA TRBJ2-7 NA TRBV28 CASSWGLSAYEQYF TGTGCCAGCAGTTGGGGGCTTTCGGCCTACGAGCAGTACTTC
NA TRBJ2-1 NA TRBV6-5 CASSYSEGFYNEQFF TGTGCCAGCAGTTACTCCGAGGGGTTCTACAATGAGCAGTTCTTC
NA TRBJ2-1 TRBD2 TRBV7-8 CASSLEAGAPNEQFF TGTGCCAGCAGCTTGGAAGCGGGAGCGCCCAATGAGCAGTTCTTC
NA TRBJ1-3 NA TRBV19 CASSILRQYRPGNTIYF TGTGCCAGTAGTATCTTACGACAGTATAGACCTGGAAACACCATATATTTT
NA TRBJ2-7 TRBD2 TRBV28 CASSFNPELAENYEQYF TGTGCCAGCAGTTTTAACCCGGAACTAGCGGAGAACTACGAGCAGTACTTC
NA TRBJ1-3 NA TRBV5-4 CASSIRGAGNTIYF TGTGCCAGCAGCATCAGGGGTGCTGGAAACACCATATATTTT
NA TRBJ2-7 NA TRBV28 CASSWGASAGELDEQYF TGTGCCAGCAGTTGGGGGGCCAGCGCGGGAGAATTGGACGAGCAGTACTTC
NA TRBJ2-1 NA TRBV6-6 CASSYRLAYNEQFF TGTGCCAGCAGTTACAGGCTAGCCTACAATGAGCAGTTCTTC
NA TRBJ1-6 TRBD1 TRBV4-2 CASSLSYRGRVGSPLHF TGTGCCAGCAGCCTTTCGTACAGGGGGCGCGTCGGTTCACCCCTCCACTTT
NA TRBJ1-4 NA TRBV6-6 CASSYSAGQNEKLFF TGTGCCAGCAGTTACTCGGCAGGGCAAAATGAAAAACTGTTTTTT
NA TRBJ2-3 TRBD1 TRBV5-1 CASKWQGADTQYF TGCGCCAGCAAGTGGCAGGGGGCGGATACGCAGTATTTT
NA TRBJ2-3 NA TRBV5-5 CASSSSRTSSRPF TGTGCCAGCAGCTCGAGCCGGACTTCATCAAGGCCCTTT
few TRBJ1-1 TRBD1 TRBV6-5 CASSYVAGGNTEAFF TGTGCCAGCAGTTACGTGGCAGGGGGAAACACTGAAGCTTTCTTT
NA TRBJ2-4 NA TRBV11-2 CASSPPDRNIQYF TGTGCCAGCAGCCCCCCGGACAGAAACATTCAGTACTTC
NA TRBJ1-1 NA TRBV15 CATSRDKGVDTEAFF TGTGCCACCAGCAGAGATAAGGGGGTCGACACTGAAGCTTTCTTT
NA TRBJ2-2 TRBD2 TRBV5-5 CASSPWTSGGKLNTGELFF TGTGCCAGCAGCCCCTGGACTAGCGGGGGGAAACTGAACACCGGGGAGCTGTTTTTT
NA TRBJ2-1 TRBD2 TRBV7-6 CASSLEASGSSYNEQFF TGTGCCAGCAGCTTAGAGGCTAGCGGGAGCTCCTACAATGAGCAGTTCTTC